The sequence of this T cell receptor beta chain was determined in a study of spatial heterogeneity in lung cancer. Overall study context: Raw reads showed each unique TCR and UMI combination turning up more than ten times on average.

This clonotype showed up just a few times. Its antigen is unidentified. Study-wide points: Alpha and beta chain coverage of tumor T cells was estimated at about 7.6% and 13%, respectively. Counts of expanded alpha and beta TCRs within tumors tracked the tumor nonsynonymous mutation count.

The CDR3 has 14 residues. J lost 2 bases, V lost 5 bases, and 8 bases had no gene match. The germline V gene has CDR1 SQVTM and CDR2 ANQGSEA. Via MiXCR, TCRdb re-called the 5' RACE reads, giving one row per CDR3 protein. Altogether approximately 7,600 distinct CDR3 sequences are present, under 20% being singletons, with the ten largest covering less than 15%. Stated time point: sample taken at primary tumor resection. Samples came from 72 TRACERx patients with untreated early-stage lung cancer. The input material, whole RNA from tumor, nontumor lung or frozen PBMC, was sequenced unsorted. The genes are TRBV29-1 and TRBJ1-1, with 7 bases identical to TRBD1. The material sequenced was lung tumor tissue, taken at surgery. The clonotype originates from a female donor with early-stage non-small cell lung cancer. CDR3 residues: CSVMGQWTNTEAFF. For the CDR3, the DNA is TGCAGCGTTATGGGACAGTGGACCAACACTGAAGCTTTCTTT.